This T cell receptor beta chain was profiled in a study of beta chain features in type 1 diabetes. Findings and caveats of the study: Because the template was cDNA, high-expressing cells might be over-represented.

A note on this clone: Its antigen is unknown.

TCRB transcripts that were expressed got sequenced, as all of the isolated RNA had been reverse transcribed. Sequencing used immunoSEQ multiplex PCR; TCRdb keeps in-frame clones, though not all of them. Found here are about 220,000 clones, approximately 11% of them singletons; the top ten hold 1% to 1.5%. On average, the one heparinised blood draw given by each donor was approximately 100 mL. Cell sorting via CD45RO/CCR7/CD25/CD127/CD95/CD27 was performed to obtain CD4+ naive, central memory, regulatory and stem cell-like memory cells. V was pared by 5 bases and J by 5 bases, with 14 bases of the junction left unmatched. This CDR3 is 17 amino acids long. Germline V gives CDR1 ENHRY, CDR2 SYGVKD.

Sequencing was performed on central memory CD4+ T cells from blood. V usage is TRBV10-3 and J usage is TRBJ2-5; 10 nucleotides agree with TRBD2. This sequence was found in a man younger than 30 in good health. In DNA, the CDR3 is TGTGCCATCAGTCTATCTCCTAGCGGGAGTTCGCAGGAGACCCAGTACTTC. It specifies CAISLSPSGSSQETQYF.